The rows below give T cell receptor beta chains drawn from one sample of a study of cytomegalovirus exposure and HLA in healthy donors. Assay used: immunoSEQ multiplex PCR; TCRdb lists only in-frame clones, some missing. The data contain roughly 100,000 clones, over 70% of them singletons. The sequenced material came from PBMCs. The origin of the receptors is a man aged 45 to 65 in good health and CMV-seropositive. Both conserved end residues are part of each CDR3. The D gene is left open where the match is weak. Not all rows give a size; the values are once, few, many and, for expanded clones, a class.

TRBV7-3	TRBJ2-5	17	TRBD2	NA	CASSPGLAGVWGETQYF	TGTGCCAGCAGCCCGGGACTAGCGGGAGTTTGGGGAGAGACCCAGTACTTC
TRBV6-1	TRBJ1-3	16	TRBD1	NA	CASSESAGTGGNTIYF	TGTGCCAGCAGTGAATCCGCCGGGACAGGGGGAAACACCATATATTTT
TRBV29-1	TRBJ2-5	12	NA	few	CSVGRELETQYF	TGCAGCGTTGGCAGGGAATTGGAGACCCAGTACTTC
TRBV7-8	TRBJ2-2	15	NA	NA	CASSLQLFDTGELFF	TGTGCCAGCAGCTTACAACTATTTGACACCGGGGAGCTGTTTTTT
TRBV6-5	TRBJ2-7	15	NA	NA	CASSYTAGLGYEQYF	TGTGCCAGCAGTTACACGGCAGGGTTGGGCTACGAGCAGTACTTC
TRBV10-3	TRBJ2-1	14	NA	NA	CAISEVLRGNEQFF	TGTGCCATCAGTGAAGTCCTAAGAGGCAATGAGCAGTTCTTC
TRBV5-1	TRBJ2-1	16	TRBD2	NA	CASSLVGLAGANEQFF	TGCGCCAGCAGCTTGGTAGGACTAGCGGGAGCGAATGAGCAGTTCTTC
TRBV19	TRBJ2-7	13	TRBD2	NA	CASSLAGVNEQYF	TGTGCCAGTTCGCTAGCGGGAGTTAACGAGCAGTACTTC
TRBV10-3	TRBJ1-1	12	TRBD1	once	CAISRTGAEAFF	TGTGCCATCAGCCGGACAGGGGCTGAAGCTTTCTTT
TRBV6-1	TRBJ2-7	13	TRBD1	NA	CATSLRQGYEQYF	TGTGCCACCTCTCTGAGACAGGGTTACGAGCAGTACTTC
TRBV10-3	TRBJ1-5	17	TRBD1	NA	CAISESLGTGNNQPQHF	TGTGCCATCAGTGAGTCTCTGGGGACAGGAAACAATCAGCCCCAGCATTTT
TRBV4-3	TRBJ2-1	22	TRBD2	once	CASSQEPPGFFAGGSSYNEQFF	TGCGCCAGCAGCCAAGAGCCCCCAGGGTTTTTTGCGGGAGGTAGCTCCTACAATGAGCAGTTCTTC
TRBV6-7	TRBJ1-5	15	TRBD1	NA	CASRRQGASNQPQHF	TGTGCCAGCAGACGGCAGGGGGCGAGCAATCAGCCCCAGCATTTT
TRBV10-3	TRBJ2-2	17	TRBD1	NA	CAITERQGQLNTGELFF	TGTGCCATCACGGAACGCCAGGGACAGTTGAACACCGGGGAGCTGTTTTTT
TRBV28	TRBJ2-5	15	TRBD2	NA	CASSLYGGSQETQYF	TGTGCCAGCAGTTTATACGGCGGGAGCCAAGAGACCCAGTACTTC
TRBV15	TRBJ2-1	15	TRBD2	NA	CATSPGLAGVDEQFF	TGTGCCACCAGCCCGGGACTAGCGGGAGTCGATGAGCAGTTCTTC
TRBV4-1	TRBJ2-2	14	TRBD1	NA	CASSPQGAGGELFF	TGCGCCAGCAGCCCGCAGGGGGCCGGCGGGGAGCTGTTTTTT
TRBV9	TRBJ2-5	14	NA	NA	CASSQNPQGETQYF	TGTGCCAGCAGCCAAAACCCCCAGGGGGAGACCCAGTACTTC
TRBV6-1	TRBJ2-3	16	TRBD1	NA	CASSGRDRGRTDTQYF	TGTGCCAGCAGTGGCCGGGACAGGGGGCGAACAGATACGCAGTATTTT
TRBV19	TRBJ2-1	13	NA	NA	CASSRGDYNEQFF	TGTGCCAGTAGTAGGGGAGATTACAATGAGCAGTTCTTC
TRBV6-6	TRBJ1-1	14	TRBD1	NA	CASSTHRGRTEAFF	TGTGCCAGCAGTACTCACAGGGGGCGCACTGAAGCTTTCTTT
TRBV10-3	TRBJ2-5	11	TRBD2	NA	CAGGSRGEQYF	TGTGCGGGCGGGAGTAGAGGGGAGCAGTACTTC
TRBV27	TRBJ2-1	11	NA	once	CASRLRGEQFF	TGTGCCAGCAGATTACGGGGTGAGCAGTTCTTC
TRBV4-1	TRBJ2-7	13	NA	NA	CASSQEQTYEQYF	TGCGCCAGCAGCCAAGAGCAGACCTACGAGCAGTACTTC
TRBV29-1	TRBJ1-1	14	TRBD1	NA	CSVVGQGLNTEAFF	TGCAGCGTTGTCGGACAGGGACTGAACACTGAAGCTTTCTTT
TRBV5-1	TRBJ2-5	15	NA	few	CASKPSGKAGETQYF	TGCGCCAGCAAACCGAGCGGTAAGGCCGGGGAGACCCAGTACTTC
TRBV15	TRBJ2-2	17	TRBD2	NA	CATSSFIAGVYTGELFF	TGTGCCACCAGCAGTTTTATAGCGGGAGTGTACACCGGGGAGCTGTTTTTT